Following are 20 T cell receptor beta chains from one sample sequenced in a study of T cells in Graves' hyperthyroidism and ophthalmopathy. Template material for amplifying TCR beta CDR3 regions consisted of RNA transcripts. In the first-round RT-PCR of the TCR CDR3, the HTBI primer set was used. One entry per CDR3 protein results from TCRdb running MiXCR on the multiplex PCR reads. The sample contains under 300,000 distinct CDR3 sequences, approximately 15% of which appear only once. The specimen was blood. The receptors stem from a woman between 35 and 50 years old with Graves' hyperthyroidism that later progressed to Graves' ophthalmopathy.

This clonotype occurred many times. Here the CDR3 DNA reads TGTGCCAGCAGTTTTAGCGGGGTTAGCTCCTACGAGCAGTACTTC. Translating it yields CASSFSGVSSYEQYF. The chain combines TRBV6-1 with TRBJ2-7; 8 bases line up with TRBD2. The CDR3 contains 15 residues. Unmatched junction bases numbered 6, after V lost 5 bases and J lost 0 bases. Germline lookup yields CDR1 MNHNS and CDR2 SASEGT.

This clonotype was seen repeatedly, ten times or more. For the CDR3, the DNA is TGTGCCATCAGTGAGGATTTAGCGGCCCGAATGAATACGCAGTATTTT. Residues: CAISEDLAARMNTQYF. This chain joins TRBV10-3 and TRBJ2-3; D may be TRBD2 (6 bases). Germline CDR1 is ENHRY and CDR2 is SYGVKD. The V end lost 2 bases, the J end lost 7 bases, and 19 bases lay between the germline ends. The CDR3 extends over 16 amino acids.

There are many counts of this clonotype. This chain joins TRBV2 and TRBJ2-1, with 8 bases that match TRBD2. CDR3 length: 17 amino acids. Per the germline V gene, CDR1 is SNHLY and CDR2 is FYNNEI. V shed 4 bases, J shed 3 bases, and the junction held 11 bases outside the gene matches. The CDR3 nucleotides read TGTGCCAGCAGTGGGCAAATAGCGGGACAAAACTACAATGAGCAGTTCTTC. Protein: CASSGQIAGQNYNEQFF.

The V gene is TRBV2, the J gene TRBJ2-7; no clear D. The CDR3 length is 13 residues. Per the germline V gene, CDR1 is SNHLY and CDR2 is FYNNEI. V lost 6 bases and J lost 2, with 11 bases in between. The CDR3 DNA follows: TGTGCCAGCAGGGCAGGTTATGCCTACGAGCAGTACTTC. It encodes CASRAGYAYEQYF.

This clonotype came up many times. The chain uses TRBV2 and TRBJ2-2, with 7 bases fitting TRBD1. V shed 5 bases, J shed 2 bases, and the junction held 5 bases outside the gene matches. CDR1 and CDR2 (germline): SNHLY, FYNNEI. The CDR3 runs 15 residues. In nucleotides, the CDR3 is TGTGCCAGCAGTTCAAGGGGGCTAAACACCGGGGAGCTGTTTTTT. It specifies CASSSRGLNTGELFF. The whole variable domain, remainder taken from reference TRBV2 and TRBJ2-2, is EPEVTQTPSHQVTQMGQEVILRCVPISNHLYFYWYRQILGQKVEFLVSFYNNEISEKSEIFDDQFSVERPDGSNFTLKIRSTKLEDSAMYFCASSSRGLNTGELFFGEGSRLTVL.

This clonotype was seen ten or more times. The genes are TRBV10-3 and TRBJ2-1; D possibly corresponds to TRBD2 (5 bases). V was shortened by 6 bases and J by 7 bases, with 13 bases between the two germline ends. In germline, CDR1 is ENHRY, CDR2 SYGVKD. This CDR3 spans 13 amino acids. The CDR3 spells CAIRQTGENEQFF. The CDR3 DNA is TGTGCCATCAGACAAACTGGGGAGAATGAGCAGTTCTTC.

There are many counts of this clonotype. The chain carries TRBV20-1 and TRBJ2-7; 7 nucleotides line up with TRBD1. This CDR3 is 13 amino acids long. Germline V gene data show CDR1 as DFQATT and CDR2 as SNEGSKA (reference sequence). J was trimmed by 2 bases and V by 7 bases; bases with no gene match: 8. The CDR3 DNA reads TGCAGTGGGAGACAGGGTGGGGCCTACGAGCAGTACTTC. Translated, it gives CSGRQGGAYEQYF.

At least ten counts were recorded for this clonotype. The DNA for the CDR3 is TGTGCCAGCAGTCTTCGTCGAGTCTATGGCTACACCTTC. It encodes CASSLRRVYGYTF. The chain has TRBV12-3 or TRBV12-4 and TRBJ1-2; no reliable D call. This CDR3 region has 13 residues. Trimming took off 5 bases at V and 4 bases at J, with 11 bases between the two ends.

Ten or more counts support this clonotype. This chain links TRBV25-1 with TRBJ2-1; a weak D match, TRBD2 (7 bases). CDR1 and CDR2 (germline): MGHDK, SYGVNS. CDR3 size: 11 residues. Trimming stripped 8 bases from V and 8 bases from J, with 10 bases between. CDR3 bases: TGTGCCAGCGGAGGGGGGGATGAGCAGTTCTTC. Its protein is CASGGGDEQFF. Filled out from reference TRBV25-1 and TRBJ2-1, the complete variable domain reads EADIYQTPRYLVIGTGKKITLECSQTMGHDKMYWYQQDPGMELHLIHYSYGVNSTEKGDLSSESTVSRIRTEHFPLTLESARPSHTSQYLCASGGGDEQFFGPGTRLTVL.

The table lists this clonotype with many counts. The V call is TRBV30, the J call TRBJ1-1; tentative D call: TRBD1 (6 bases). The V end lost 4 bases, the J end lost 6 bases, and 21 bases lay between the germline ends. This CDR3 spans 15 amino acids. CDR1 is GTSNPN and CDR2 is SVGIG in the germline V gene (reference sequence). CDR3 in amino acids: CAWTSQQGGLAEAFF. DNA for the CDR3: TGTGCCTGGACATCACAACAGGGTGGGTTGGCTGAAGCTTTCTTT.

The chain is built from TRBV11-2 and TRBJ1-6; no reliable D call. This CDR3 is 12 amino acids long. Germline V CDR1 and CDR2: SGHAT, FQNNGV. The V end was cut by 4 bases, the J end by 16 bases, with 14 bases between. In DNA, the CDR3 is TGTGCCAGCAGCTGGCCTAAGTCACATCTCCACTTT. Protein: CASSWPKSHLHF.

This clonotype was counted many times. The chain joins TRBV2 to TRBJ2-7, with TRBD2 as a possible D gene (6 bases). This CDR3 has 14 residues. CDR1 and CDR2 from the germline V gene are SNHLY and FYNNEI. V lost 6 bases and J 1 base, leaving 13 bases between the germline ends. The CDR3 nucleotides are TGTGCCAGCAGCTTGGGACTCAATTCCTACGAGCAGTACTTC. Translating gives CASSLGLNSYEQYF.

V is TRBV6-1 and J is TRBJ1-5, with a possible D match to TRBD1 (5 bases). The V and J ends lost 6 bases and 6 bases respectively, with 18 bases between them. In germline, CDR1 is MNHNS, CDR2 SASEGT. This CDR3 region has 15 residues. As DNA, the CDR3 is TGTGCCAGCAGCCCTGCGGCAGGGATTGTTCAGCCCCAGCATTTT. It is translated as CASSPAAGIVQPQHF.

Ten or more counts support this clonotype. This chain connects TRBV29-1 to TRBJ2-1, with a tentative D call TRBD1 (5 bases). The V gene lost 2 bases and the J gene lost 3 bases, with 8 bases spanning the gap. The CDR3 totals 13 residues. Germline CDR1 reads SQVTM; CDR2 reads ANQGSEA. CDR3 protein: CSVEKGLYNEQFF. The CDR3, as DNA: TGCAGCGTTGAAAAGGGGCTCTACAATGAGCAGTTCTTC.

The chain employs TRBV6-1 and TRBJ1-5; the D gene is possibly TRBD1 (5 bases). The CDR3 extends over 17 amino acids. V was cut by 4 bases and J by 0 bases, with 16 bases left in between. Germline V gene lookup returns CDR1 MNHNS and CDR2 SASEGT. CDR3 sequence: CASSGQIHLYSNQPQHF. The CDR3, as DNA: TGTGCCAGCAGTGGACAGATTCATCTCTATAGCAATCAGCCCCAGCATTTT.

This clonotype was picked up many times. Written as DNA, the CDR3 is TGCGCCAGCCACCTAGCGGGAGGATCCTACGAGCAGTACTTC. It is translated as CASHLAGGSYEQYF. The chain has TRBV5-1 and TRBJ2-7; TRBD2 matches 11 bases. There are 14 residues in the CDR3. After removal of 7 bases from V and 1 base from J, the junction contained 4 bases not matched to a gene. Germline V lookup: CDR1 SGHRS, CDR2 YFSETQ.

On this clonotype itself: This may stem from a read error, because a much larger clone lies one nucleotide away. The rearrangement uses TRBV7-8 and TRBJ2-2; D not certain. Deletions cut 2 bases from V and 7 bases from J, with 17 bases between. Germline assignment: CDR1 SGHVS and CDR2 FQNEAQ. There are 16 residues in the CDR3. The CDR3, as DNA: TGTGCCAGCAGCTTACACATTAATACATACAACGGGGAGCTGTTTTTT. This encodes CASSLHINTYNGELFF.

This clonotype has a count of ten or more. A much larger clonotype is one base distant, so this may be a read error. The CDR3 loop reads CASSGQMDTEAFF. For the CDR3, the DNA is TGTGCCAGCAGTGGACAGATGGACACTGAAGCTTTCTTT. The chain uses TRBV2 and TRBJ1-1; tentative D call: TRBD1 (5 bases). The germline V gene has CDR1 SNHLY and CDR2 FYNNEI. Trimming removed 4 bases at V and 3 bases at J, with 9 bases between. CDR3 length: 13 amino acids.

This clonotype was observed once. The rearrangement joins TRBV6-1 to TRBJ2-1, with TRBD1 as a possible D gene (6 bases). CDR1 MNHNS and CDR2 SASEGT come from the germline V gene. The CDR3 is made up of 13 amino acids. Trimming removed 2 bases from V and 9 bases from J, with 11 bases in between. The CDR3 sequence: CASSETQGPEQFF. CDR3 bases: TGTGCCAGCAGTGAAACTCAGGGGCCTGAGCAGTTCTTC.

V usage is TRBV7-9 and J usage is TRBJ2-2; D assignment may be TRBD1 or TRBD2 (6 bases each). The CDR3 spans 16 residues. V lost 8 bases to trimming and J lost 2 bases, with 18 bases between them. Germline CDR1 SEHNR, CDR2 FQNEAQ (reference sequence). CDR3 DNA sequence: TGTGCCAGCCCCAGATCGGGGGACATAAACACCGGGGAGCTGTTTTTT. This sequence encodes CASPRSGDINTGELFF. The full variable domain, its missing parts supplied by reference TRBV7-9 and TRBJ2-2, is DTGVSQNPRHKITKRGQNVTFRCDPISEHNRLYWYRQTLGQGPEFLTYFQNEAQLEKSRLLSDRFSAERPKGSFSTLEIQRTEQGDSAMYLCASPRSGDINTGELFFGEGSRLTVL.